This T cell receptor (beta chain) stems from a study of post-analysis software for immune sequencing data. Concerning this clonotype itself: Its antigen is still unknown.

TCR beta cDNA libraries had unique molecular identifiers. TCRdb reprocessed the PCR reads with MiXCR, giving one entry per CDR3 protein. The sample shows approximately 770,000 distinct CDR3 sequences, around 45% of them seen only once. The V end lost 4 bases, the J end lost 0 bases, and 14 bases lay between the germline ends. CDR3 length: 16 residues. Per the germline V gene, CDR1 is LGHDT and CDR2 is YNNKEL (reference sequence). Findings and caveats of the study: There were four or five TRBV segments more frequent in patients than controls, and TRBV5-6, TRBV5-1 and TRBV20-1 were among them.

The sample was blood. The sequence was obtained from a girl aged 5 to 17 with multiple sclerosis. V usage is TRBV3-1 and J usage is TRBJ2-3; a weak D match, TRBD1 (6 bases). The CDR3 spells CASSPPTGTSTDTQYF. As DNA, the CDR3 is TGTGCCAGCAGCCCCCCCACAGGGACAAGCACAGATACGCAGTATTTT.